One sample yielded the 26 T cell receptor beta chains listed below, sequenced in a study of OX40 agonist ivuxolimab in advanced cancers. Profiling relied on immunoSEQ multiplex PCR, and the TCRdb table lists in-frame clones only, not all of them. This table holds approximately 70,000 clones, 86% found once. The material was CD4+ or CD8+ T cells sorted from blood, obtained in a trial of the OX40 agonist ivuxolimab. The receptors derive from an adult with an advanced solid tumor such as melanoma, head and neck, liver or kidney cancer.

The CDR3 region is CASNLAGGYSYEQYF. The CDR3 DNA is TGTGCCAGCAATCTAGCGGGGGGCTACTCCTACGAGCAGTACTTC. The chain employs TRBV28 and TRBJ2-7; 11 nucleotides match TRBD2. Germline assignment: CDR1 MDHEN and CDR2 SYDVKM. The J segment lost 0 bases and the V segment lost 7 bases, leaving 5 bases of the junction unmatched. The CDR3 has 15 amino acids.

V gene TRBV28 combines with J gene TRBJ2-5; TRBD1 matches at 10 bases. The J call may be incorrect, as the DNA end agrees better with TRBJ2-7. The CDR3 has 14 amino acids. Germline values: CDR1 MDHEN, CDR2 SYDVKM. The CDR3 region is CASSLGGTGAEQYF. As DNA, the CDR3 is TGTGCCAGCAGTTTAGGGGGGACAGGGGCCGAGCAGTACTTC.

V usage is TRBV6-1 and J usage is TRBJ2-5, with a possible D match to TRBD1 (6 bases). The CDR3 contains 16 residues. CDR1 is MNHNS, CDR2 SASEGT, per germline. V was pared by 3 bases and J by 5 bases, with 19 bases between. The CDR3 sequence is CASSDPRTVRRETQYF. The CDR3 DNA reads TGTGCCAGCAGTGACCCGCGGACAGTGAGGAGGGAGACCCAGTACTTC.

The V gene is TRBV9, the J gene TRBJ2-3; TRBD2 matches 10 bases. The junction had 3 bases not matched to a gene; V was cut back by 4 bases and J by 4 bases. Per the germline V gene, CDR1 is SGDLS and CDR2 is YYNGEE. The CDR3 has 14 amino acids. In DNA form, the CDR3 reads TGTGCCAGCAGCTCCACTAGCGGGGCAGATACGCAGTATTTT. Amino acid sequence: CASSSTSGADTQYF. The whole variable domain, filled in from reference TRBV9 and TRBJ2-3, reads DSGVTQTPKHLITATGQRVTLRCSPRSGDLSVYWYQQSLDQGLQFLIQYYNGEERAKGNILERFSAQQFPDLHSELNLSSLELGDSALYFCASSSTSGADTQYFGPGTRLTVL.

The gene calls are TRBV6-5 and TRBJ2-2; 7 bases map to TRBD1. Per germline, CDR1 MNHEY and CDR2 SVGAGI. V was pared by 8 bases and J by 4 bases, with 7 bases of the junction left unmatched. The CDR3 covers 14 residues. Here the CDR3 DNA reads TGTGCCAGCGGATACAGGGGTTCCACCGGGGAGCTGTTTTTT. Protein: CASGYRGSTGELFF.

V gene TRBV30 combines with J gene TRBJ1-2; D ambiguous. This CDR3 is 12 amino acids long. V was clipped by 2 bases and J by 3 bases, with 7 bases between them. The germline gives CDR1 GTSNPN, CDR2 SVGIG (reference sequence). CDR3 region: CAWSIVDYGYTF. CDR3 coding DNA: TGTGCCTGGAGTATCGTTGACTATGGCTACACCTTC.

This chain connects TRBV7-9 to TRBJ1-2; D gene uncertain. Germline assignment: CDR1 SEHNR and CDR2 FQNEAQ (reference sequence). V lost 5 bases to trimming and J lost 6 bases, with 16 bases between them. The CDR3 runs 14 residues. The CDR3 region has the DNA TGTGCCAGCAGCCCCGGCAATGTGGGCGATGGCTACACCTTC. It encodes CASSPGNVGDGYTF.

CDR3 region: CASSPPKEGGSYEQYF. The CDR3 nucleotides read TGTGCCAGCAGCCCCCCTAAGGAAGGGGGCAGTTACGAGCAGTACTTC. The genes are TRBV7-9 and TRBJ2-7; 7 nucleotides agree with TRBD1. Germline V lookup: CDR1 SEHNR, CDR2 FQNEAQ (reference sequence). The CDR3 spans 16 residues. The ends lost 5 bases at V and 4 bases at J; junction bases unmatched: 14. Supplemented by reference TRBV7-9 and TRBJ2-7, the full variable domain reads DTGVSQNPRHKITKRGQNVTFRCDPISEHNRLYWYRQTLGQGPEFLTYFQNEAQLEKSRLLSDRFSAERPKGSFSTLEIQRTEQGDSAMYLCASSPPKEGGSYEQYFGPGTRLTVT.

The chain links TRBV9 to TRBJ1-2; possible D gene TRBD1, 6 bases. V was cut by 0 bases and J by 2 bases, with 8 bases left in between. The germline V gene encodes CDR1 SGDLS and CDR2 YYNGEE. This CDR3 is built from 14 residues. The CDR3 loop reads CASSVAGQNYGYTF. CDR3 nucleotide sequence: TGTGCCAGCAGCGTAGCTGGACAGAACTATGGCTACACCTTC.

The V gene is TRBV7-6, the J gene TRBJ2-2; D perhaps matches TRBD1 (7 bases). Trimming removed 8 bases at V and 6 bases at J, with 13 bases between. CDR1 and CDR2 from the germline V gene are SGHVS and FNYEAQ. The CDR3 runs to 13 residues. For the CDR3, the DNA is TGTGCCAGCCAGGGGGACTGGGCCGGGGAGCTGTTTTTT. The encoded protein is CASQGDWAGELFF.

The chain recombines TRBV5-5 with TRBJ2-1; D is unclear. The CDR3 spans 15 residues. The germline V gene encodes CDR1 SGHKS and CDR2 YYEKEE (reference sequence). V shed 2 bases and J shed 5 bases, with 14 bases lying between them. The CDR3 DNA reads TGTGCCAGCAGCTTCGGCCCCGACTCAAACAATGAGCAGTTCTTC. This codes for CASSFGPDSNNEQFF.

The CDR3 reads CASSNSGFSGGEQFF. The CDR3 DNA reads as TGTGCCAGCAGCAACTCAGGGTTTAGCGGGGGAGAGCAGTTCTTC. This chain connects TRBV21-1 to TRBJ2-1; the table assigns TRBD2, which was not confirmed against the DNA. TRBV21-1 corresponds to a pseudogene. This CDR3 comprises 15 residues.

Only one count was recorded for this clone. CDR3 bases: TGTGCCAGCAGCTTAGCAGGCGGGACATCGAGCTTTAGCAATCAGCCCCAGCATTTT. Translation gives CASSLAGGTSSFSNQPQHF. The J gene is TRBJ1-5, the V gene TRBV7-9; TRBD1 is a possible D gene (6 bases). Germline V gene data show CDR1 as SEHNR and CDR2 as FQNEAQ (reference sequence). The V and J ends lost 0 bases and 0 bases respectively, with 18 bases between them. The CDR3 has 19 amino acids.

This chain connects TRBV9 to TRBJ2-2; no definite D call. Trimming cost V 0 bases and J 0 bases, with 12 bases left between them. The CDR3 is 17 residues long. Germline V gene sequence: CDR1 SGDLS, CDR2 YYNGEE. The CDR3 region has the DNA TGTGCCAGCAGCGTAGGCATAGGGTTTTCGAACACCGGGGAGCTGTTTTTT. Amino acid sequence: CASSVGIGFSNTGELFF. The full variable domain, its missing parts supplied by reference TRBV9 and TRBJ2-2, is DSGVTQTPKHLITATGQRVTLRCSPRSGDLSVYWYQQSLDQGLQFLIQYYNGEERAKGNILERFSAQQFPDLHSELNLSSLELGDSALYFCASSVGIGFSNTGELFFGEGSRLTVL.

This rearrangement joins TRBV5-6 to TRBJ1-2; TRBD1 might be the D (6 bases). The CDR3 runs to 10 residues. Trimming took off 7 bases at V and 6 bases at J, with 7 bases between the two ends. Germline CDR1 is SGHDT and CDR2 is YYEEEE. As DNA, the CDR3 is TGTGCCAGCGGACAGAATGGCTACACCTTC. Protein product: CASGQNGYTF. The full variable domain, rest sourced from reference TRBV5-6 and TRBJ1-2, is DAGVTQSPTHLIKTRGQQVTLRCSPKSGHDTVSWYQQALGQGPQFIFQYYEEEERQRGNFPDRFSGHQFPNYSSELNVNALLLGDSALYLCASGQNGYTFGSGTRLTVV.

The chain is built from TRBV23-1 and TRBJ2-5; D uncertain. TRBV23-1 falls under the ORF class, with uncertain function. Trimming took 4 bases from V and 5 from J, leaving 2 bases between them. The CDR3 totals 10 residues. The CDR3 spells CASSRETQYF. The CDR3 nucleotides are TGCGCCAGCAGTCGGGAGACCCAGTACTTC.

The rearrangement uses TRBV6-1 and TRBJ1-4, with D tentatively TRBD1 (5 bases). Germline V lookup: CDR1 MNHNS, CDR2 SASEGT. The length of the CDR3 is 14 residues. Trimming left V 5 bases short and J 7 bases short, with 14 bases between. CDR3 in DNA: TGTGCCAGCAGTTCAGGGTTTGCTCGTGAAAAACTGTTTTTT. This codes for CASSSGFAREKLFF.

The chain combines TRBV6-5 with TRBJ2-3; D may be TRBD1 (6 bases). Trimming removed 5 bases at V and 3 bases at J, with 12 bases between. This CDR3 contains 14 residues. Germline V gene lookup returns CDR1 MNHEY and CDR2 SVGAGI. The CDR3 DNA reads TGTGCCAGCAGTGAACGGACAGTGACAGATACGCAGTATTTT. Protein sequence: CASSERTVTDTQYF.

This chain links TRBV1 with TRBJ2-1; the table assigns TRBD2, which was not confirmed against the DNA. TRBV1 is a known pseudogene. This CDR3 is 20 amino acids long. The CDR3 DNA reads as TGCACCAGCAGCCAAGACTGGGACTACCGGGGGGGTCTCTCCTACAATGAGCAGTTCTTC. This translates into CTSSQDWDYRGGLSYNEQFF.

V is TRBV5-1 and J is TRBJ2-1; no clear D gene. CDR1 is SGHRS, CDR2 YFSETQ, per germline. The V gene lost 0 bases and the J gene lost 10 bases, with 14 bases spanning the gap. This CDR3 contains 14 residues. The CDR3 DNA reads TGCGCCAGCAGCTTGGATGGCCCCCCGGAGGAGCAGTTCTTC. This sequence encodes CASSLDGPPEEQFF. The whole variable domain, filled in from reference TRBV5-1 and TRBJ2-1, reads KAGVTQTPRYLIKTRGQQVTLSCSPISGHRSVSWYQQTPGQGLQFLFEYFSETQRNKGNFPGRFSGRQFSNSRSEMNVSTLELGDSALYLCASSLDGPPEEQFFGPGTRLTVL.

The chain combines TRBV5-4 with TRBJ1-3; 7 bases line up with TRBD1. J gave up 9 bases and V 4 bases, and 10 bases lay outside the gene matches. Germline-derived CDR1 and CDR2 are SGHNT and YYREEE (reference sequence). This CDR3 has 14 amino acids. CDR3 protein: CASSLDRDPTTIYF. CDR3 nucleotide sequence: TGTGCCAGCAGCCTCGACAGGGATCCGACCACCATATATTTT.

The chain has TRBV27 and TRBJ2-5; unclear D gene. CDR3 size: 12 residues. The V and J ends lost 4 bases and 5 bases respectively, with 8 bases between them. Germline lookup yields CDR1 MNHEY and CDR2 SMNVEV (reference sequence). CDR3 sequence: CASSSLGETQYF. The CDR3 nucleotides read TGTGCCAGCAGTTCCCTCGGGGAGACCCAGTACTTC.

The genes are TRBV5-1 and TRBJ2-5; TRBD2 might be the D (6 bases). CDR1 SGHRS and CDR2 YFSETQ come from the germline V gene. V lost 3 bases to trimming and J lost 5 bases, with 14 bases between them. This CDR3 has 14 amino acids. The CDR3 nucleotides read TGCGCCAGCAGCTCACCAGGAGGGTCTGAGACCCAGTACTTC. It yields the protein CASSSPGGSETQYF.

This clone has ten or more counts. This rearrangement joins TRBV5-6 to TRBJ1-1, with a tentative D call TRBD1 (5 bases). CDR3 length equals 12 residues. In germline, CDR1 is SGHDT, CDR2 YYEEEE. Trimming removed 0 bases from V and 8 bases from J, with 8 bases in between. DNA for the CDR3: TGTGCCAGCAGCTTGGTCGGGGGAGAAGCTTTCTTT. This gives the protein CASSLVGGEAFF.

V is TRBV28 and J is TRBJ1-5; D not certain. The CDR3 runs 15 residues. Deletions cut 5 bases from V and 0 bases from J, with 11 bases between. Germline V gives CDR1 MDHEN, CDR2 SYDVKM. The CDR3 here is CASSPSQVSNQPQHF. CDR3 DNA: TGTGCCAGCAGTCCTAGTCAGGTTAGCAATCAGCCCCAGCATTTT. Combining the CDR3 with reference TRBV28 and TRBJ1-5 gives the whole variable domain DVKVTQSSRYLVKRTGEKVFLECVQDMDHENMFWYRQDPGLGLRLIYFSYDVKMKEKGDIPEGYSVSREKKERFSLILESASTNQTSMYLCASSPSQVSNQPQHFGDGTRLSIL.

J is TRBJ2-3 and V is TRBV29-1; 9 nucleotides match TRBD2. Per germline, CDR1 SQVTM and CDR2 ANQGSEA. V shed 2 bases and J 6 bases; nucleotides not matched to a gene: 9. The CDR3 covers 15 residues. CDR3 amino acids: CSVEIAGAPGDTQYF. The CDR3 nucleotides are TGCAGCGTTGAAATAGCGGGGGCCCCAGGGGATACGCAGTATTTT.